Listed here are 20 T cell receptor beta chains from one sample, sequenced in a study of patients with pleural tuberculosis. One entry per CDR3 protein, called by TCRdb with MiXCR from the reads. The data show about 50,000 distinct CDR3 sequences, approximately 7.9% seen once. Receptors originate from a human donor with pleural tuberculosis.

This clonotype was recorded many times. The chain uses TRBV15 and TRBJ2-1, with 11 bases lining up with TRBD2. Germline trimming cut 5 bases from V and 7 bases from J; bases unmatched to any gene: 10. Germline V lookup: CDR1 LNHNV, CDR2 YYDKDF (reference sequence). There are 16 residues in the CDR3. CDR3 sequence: CATSFPLAGVGNEQFF. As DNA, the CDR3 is TGTGCCACCAGCTTTCCACTAGCGGGAGTGGGAAATGAGCAGTTCTTC.

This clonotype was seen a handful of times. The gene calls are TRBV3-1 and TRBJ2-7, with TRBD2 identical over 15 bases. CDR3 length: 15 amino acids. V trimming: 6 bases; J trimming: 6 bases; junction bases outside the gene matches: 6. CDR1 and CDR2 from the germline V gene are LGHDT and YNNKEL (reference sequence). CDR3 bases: TGTGCCAGCAGTTCGGGACTAGCGGGAGGCGGCGAGCAGTACTTC. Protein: CASSSGLAGGGEQYF.

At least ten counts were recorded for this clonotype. CDR3 sequence reads: CASSFRLNTEAFF. The CDR3 nucleotides are TGTGCCAGCAGTTTCCGATTGAACACTGAAGCTTTCTTT. The V gene is TRBV28, the J gene TRBJ1-1, with D unclear. This CDR3 contains 13 residues. The germline V gene has CDR1 MDHEN and CDR2 SYDVKM. Trimming removed 3 bases from V and 0 bases from J, with 5 bases in between.

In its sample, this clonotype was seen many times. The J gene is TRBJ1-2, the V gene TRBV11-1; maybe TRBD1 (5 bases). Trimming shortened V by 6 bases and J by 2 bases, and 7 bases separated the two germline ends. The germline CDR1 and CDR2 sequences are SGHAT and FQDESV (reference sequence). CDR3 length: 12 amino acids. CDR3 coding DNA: TGTGCCAGCAGAAGGGACAACTATGGCTACACCTTC. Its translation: CASRRDNYGYTF.

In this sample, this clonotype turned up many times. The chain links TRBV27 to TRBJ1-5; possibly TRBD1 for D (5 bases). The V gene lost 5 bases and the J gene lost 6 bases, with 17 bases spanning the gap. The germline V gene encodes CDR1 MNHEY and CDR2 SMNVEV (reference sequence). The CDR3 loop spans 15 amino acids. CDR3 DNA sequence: TGTGCCAGCAGTATCGCTCCCTACGGGGCTCAGCCCCAGCATTTT. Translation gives CASSIAPYGAQPQHF.

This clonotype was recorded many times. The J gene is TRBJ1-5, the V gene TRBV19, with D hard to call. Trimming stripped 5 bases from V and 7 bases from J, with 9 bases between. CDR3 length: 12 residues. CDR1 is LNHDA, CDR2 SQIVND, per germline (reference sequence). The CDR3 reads CASSFPGQPQHF. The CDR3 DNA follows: TGTGCCAGTAGTTTCCCTGGCCAGCCCCAGCATTTT.

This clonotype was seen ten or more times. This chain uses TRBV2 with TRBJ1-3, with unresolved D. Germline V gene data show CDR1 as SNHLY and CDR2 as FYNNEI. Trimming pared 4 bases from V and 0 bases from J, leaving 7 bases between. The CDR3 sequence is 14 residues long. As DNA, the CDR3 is TGTGCCAGCAGTGGGCAGGCCTCTGGAAACACCATATATTTT. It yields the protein CASSGQASGNTIYF.

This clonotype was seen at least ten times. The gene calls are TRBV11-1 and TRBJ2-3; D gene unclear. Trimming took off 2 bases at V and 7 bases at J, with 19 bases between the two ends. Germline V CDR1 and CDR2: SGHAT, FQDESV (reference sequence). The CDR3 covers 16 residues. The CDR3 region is CASSLSSFLPMYTQYF. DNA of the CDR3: TGTGCCAGCAGCTTATCAAGTTTCCTACCCATGTATACGCAGTATTTT. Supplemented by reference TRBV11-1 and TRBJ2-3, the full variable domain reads EAEVAQSPRYKITEKSQAVAFWCDPISGHATLYWYRQILGQGPELLVQFQDESVVDDSQLPKDRFSAERLKGVDSTLKIQPAELGDSAMYLCASSLSSFLPMYTQYFGPGTRLTVL.

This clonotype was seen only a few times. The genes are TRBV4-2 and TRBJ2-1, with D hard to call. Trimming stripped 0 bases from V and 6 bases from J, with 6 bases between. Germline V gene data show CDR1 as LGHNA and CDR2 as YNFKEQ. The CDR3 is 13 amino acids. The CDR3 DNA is TGTGCCAGCAGCCAAGAGCTGGCCAATGAGCAGTTCTTC. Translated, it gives CASSQELANEQFF.

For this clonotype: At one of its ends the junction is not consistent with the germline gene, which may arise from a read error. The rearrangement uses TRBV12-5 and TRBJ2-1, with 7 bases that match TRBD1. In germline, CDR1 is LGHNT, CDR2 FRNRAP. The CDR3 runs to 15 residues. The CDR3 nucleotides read TGTGCTAGTGATTTGGCACCAGGGGGCTACAATGAGCAGTTCTTC. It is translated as CASDLAPGGYNEQFF.

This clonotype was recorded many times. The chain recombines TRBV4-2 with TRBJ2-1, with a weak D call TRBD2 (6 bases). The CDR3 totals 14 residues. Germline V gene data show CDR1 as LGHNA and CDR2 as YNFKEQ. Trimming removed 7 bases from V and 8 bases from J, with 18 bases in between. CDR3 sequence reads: CASTTPLALHEQFF. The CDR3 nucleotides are TGTGCCAGCACCACCCCGCTAGCGCTCCATGAGCAGTTCTTC.

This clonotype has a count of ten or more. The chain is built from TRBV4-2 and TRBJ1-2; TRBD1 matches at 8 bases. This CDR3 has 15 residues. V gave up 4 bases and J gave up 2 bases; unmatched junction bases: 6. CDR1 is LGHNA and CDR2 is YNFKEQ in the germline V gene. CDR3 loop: CASSLGQGGNYGYTF. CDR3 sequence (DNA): TGTGCCAGCAGCCTCGGACAGGGCGGGAACTATGGCTACACCTTC.

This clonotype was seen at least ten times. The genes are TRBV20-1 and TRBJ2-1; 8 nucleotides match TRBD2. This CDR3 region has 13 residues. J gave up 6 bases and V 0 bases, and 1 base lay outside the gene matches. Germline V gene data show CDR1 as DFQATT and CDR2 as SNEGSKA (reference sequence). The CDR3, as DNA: TGCAGTGCTAGAGATCTAGCGGGCAATGAGCAGTTCTTC. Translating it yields CSARDLAGNEQFF.

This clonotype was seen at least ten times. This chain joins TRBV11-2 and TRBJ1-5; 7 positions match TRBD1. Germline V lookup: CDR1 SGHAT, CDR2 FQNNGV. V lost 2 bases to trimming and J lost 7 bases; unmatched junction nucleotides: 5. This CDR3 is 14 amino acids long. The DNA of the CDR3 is TGTGCCAGCAGCTTATTTCAGGGGGGACAGCCCCAGCATTTT. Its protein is CASSLFQGGQPQHF.

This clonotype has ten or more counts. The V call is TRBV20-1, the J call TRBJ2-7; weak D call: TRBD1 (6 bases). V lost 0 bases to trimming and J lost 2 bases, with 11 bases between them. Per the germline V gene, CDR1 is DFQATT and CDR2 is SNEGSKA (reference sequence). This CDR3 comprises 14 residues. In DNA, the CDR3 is TGCAGTGCTAGAGATGGGGGCAAACCCTACGAGCAGTACGTC. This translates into CSARDGGKPYEQYV.

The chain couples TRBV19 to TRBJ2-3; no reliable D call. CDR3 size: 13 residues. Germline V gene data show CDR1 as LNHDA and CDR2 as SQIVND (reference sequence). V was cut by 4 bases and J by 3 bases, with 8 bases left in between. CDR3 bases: TGTGCCAGTAGTACGGTCGTAACAGATACGCAGTATTTT. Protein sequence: CASSTVVTDTQYF.

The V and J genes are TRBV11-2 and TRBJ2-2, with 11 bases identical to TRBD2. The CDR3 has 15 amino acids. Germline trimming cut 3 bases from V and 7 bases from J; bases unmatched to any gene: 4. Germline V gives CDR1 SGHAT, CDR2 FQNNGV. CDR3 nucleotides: TGTGCCAGCAGCTTTAGCGGGAGGGCCTTCGGGGAGCTGTTTTTT. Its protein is CASSFSGRAFGELFF.

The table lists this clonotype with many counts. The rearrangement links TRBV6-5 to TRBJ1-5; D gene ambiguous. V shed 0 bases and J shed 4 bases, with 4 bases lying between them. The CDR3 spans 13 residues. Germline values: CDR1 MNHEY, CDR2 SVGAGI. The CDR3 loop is CASSYSKNQPQHF. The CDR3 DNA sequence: TGTGCCAGCAGTTACTCGAAAAATCAGCCCCAGCATTTT.

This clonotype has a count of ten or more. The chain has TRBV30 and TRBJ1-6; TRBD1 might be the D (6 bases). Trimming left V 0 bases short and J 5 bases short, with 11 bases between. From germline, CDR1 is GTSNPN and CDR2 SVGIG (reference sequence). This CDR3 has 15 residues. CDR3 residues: CAWSVGGTNNSPLHF. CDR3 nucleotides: TGTGCCTGGAGTGTAGGGGGTACAAATAATTCACCCCTCCACTTT.

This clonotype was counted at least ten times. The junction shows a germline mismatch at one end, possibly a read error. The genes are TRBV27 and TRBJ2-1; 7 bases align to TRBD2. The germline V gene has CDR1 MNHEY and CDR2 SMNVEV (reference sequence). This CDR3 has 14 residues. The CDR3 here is CASSLSRLAAEQSF. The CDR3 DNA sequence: TGTGCCAGCAGTTTATCGAGGCTAGCGGCTGAGCAGTCCTTC.